Following are 6 T cell receptor beta chains from one sample sequenced in a study of cytomegalovirus exposure and HLA in healthy donors. PCR amplification relied on 60 Vbeta primers (plus 13 Jbeta primers). The assay was immunoSEQ multiplex PCR, and TCRdb's table has in-frame clones only and misses some. Here the sample spans approximately 100,000 clones, less than 75% being singletons. The sequencing sample was made of PBMCs. These receptors were taken from a man aged 35 to 55 in good health and CMV-seropositive.

A note on this clone: Additional DNA sequences in this sample encode the identical CDR3. The chain employs TRBV4-1 and TRBJ1-6, with 7 positions matching TRBD1. The CDR3 consists of 16 residues. Germline CDR1 MGHRA, CDR2 YSYEKL. The J segment lost 6 bases and the V segment lost 5 bases, leaving 10 bases of the junction unmatched. The CDR3 here is CASSIPPGQLNSPLHF. DNA for the CDR3: TGCGCCAGCAGCATCCCCCCGGGACAGCTTAATTCACCCCTCCACTTT.

J is TRBJ1-2 and V is TRBV30; 7 nucleotides agree with TRBD1. The germline gives CDR1 GTSNPN, CDR2 SVGIG (reference sequence). V dropped 2 bases and J dropped 2; count of bases not matched to a gene: 2. The CDR3 loop spans 13 amino acids. The CDR3 DNA reads as TGTGCCTGGAGTAGACAGGGCAACTATGGCTACACCTTC. Its translation: CAWSRQGNYGYTF.

This sequence joins TRBV7-8 and TRBJ2-1; 9 bases fit TRBD2. The length of the CDR3 is 16 residues. V was clipped by 2 bases and J by 2 bases; unmatched bases: 4. Germline V gene data show CDR1 as SGHVS and CDR2 as FQNEAQ. CDR3 sequence: CASSLRAGGTYNEQFF. CDR3 sequence (DNA): TGTGCCAGCAGCTTACGCGCGGGAGGGACCTACAATGAGCAGTTCTTC.

The genes are TRBV27 and TRBJ2-1; the D is unclear. V lost 7 bases and J 5 bases, leaving 12 bases between the germline ends. The CDR3 length is 13 residues. Germline V gives CDR1 MNHEY, CDR2 SMNVEV (reference sequence). The CDR3 is CASNLGRNNEQFF. CDR3 coding DNA: TGTGCCAGCAACCTAGGCCGCAACAATGAGCAGTTCTTC.

The chain recombines TRBV7-6 with TRBJ1-1, with 7 bases identical to TRBD1. The CDR3 spans 13 residues. J gave up 6 bases and V 1 base, and 2 bases lay outside the gene matches. Germline V gives CDR1 SGHVS, CDR2 FNYEAQ. The DNA of the CDR3 is TGTGCCAGCAGCTTAGGGACAGGCCCTGAAGCTTTCTTT. It is translated as CASSLGTGPEAFF. Full variable domain (outside the CDR3, taken from reference TRBV7-6 and TRBJ1-1): GAGVSQSPRYKVTKRGQDVALRCDPISGHVSLYWYRQALGQGPEFLTYFNYEAQQDKSGLPNDRFSAERPEGSISTLTIQRTEQRDSAMYRCASSLGTGPEAFFGQGTRLTVV.

This chain uses TRBV5-1 with TRBJ2-3; maybe TRBD2 (6 bases). The CDR3 consists of 15 residues. With 4 bases removed from V and 4 bases from J, the gap between germline ends came to 16 bases. Germline lookup yields CDR1 SGHRS and CDR2 YFSETQ. DNA for the CDR3: TGCGCCAGCAGCGAGGGCGCGGGAAACGCAGATACGCAGTATTTT. Its translation: CASSEGAGNADTQYF. The entire variable domain, with the rest obtained from reference TRBV5-1 and TRBJ2-3, is as follows: KAGVTQTPRYLIKTRGQQVTLSCSPISGHRSVSWYQQTPGQGLQFLFEYFSETQRNKGNFPGRFSGRQFSNSRSEMNVSTLELGDSALYLCASSEGAGNADTQYFGPGTRLTVL.